What follows are 14 T cell receptor beta chains derived from one specimen sequenced in a study of control samples from healthy donors and cancer patients. Only in-frame clones appear in the TCRdb table, and some are missing; sequencing was by immunoSEQ multiplex PCR. This table has approximately 74,000 clones, over 90% appearing once. Source material: blood. The receptors come from a woman in her 30s in good health.

This chain links TRBV10-3 with TRBJ1-2, with TRBD1 as a possible D gene (5 bases). The CDR3 is 13 residues long. From germline, CDR1 is ENHRY and CDR2 SYGVKD. V was trimmed by 11 bases and J by 6 bases, leaving 19 bases between them. CDR3: CAALPRAGHGYTF. DNA for the CDR3: TGTGCCGCTCTCCCCCGGGCGGGGCATGGCTACACCTTC.

The V and J genes are TRBV27 and TRBJ2-3; 7 bases line up with TRBD2. Germline trimming cut 5 bases from V and 5 bases from J; bases unmatched to any gene: 7. Germline CDR1 MNHEY, CDR2 SMNVEV (reference sequence). The CDR3 contains 14 residues. The CDR3: CASSPRLARDTQYF. Written as DNA, the CDR3 is TGTGCCAGCAGTCCCCGACTAGCTAGAGATACGCAGTATTTT.

The chain uses TRBV7-2 and TRBJ2-1, with D hard to call. V was cut by 4 bases and J by 8 bases, with 12 bases left in between. Germline lookup yields CDR1 SGHTA and CDR2 FQGNSA. CDR3 length equals 13 residues. The CDR3 reads CASSYRVQHEQFF. CDR3 bases: TGTGCCAGCAGCTACCGAGTGCAGCATGAGCAGTTCTTC.

The gene calls are TRBV19 and TRBJ1-2; a possible D gene is TRBD1 (6 bases). This CDR3 has 14 amino acids. V lost 5 bases to trimming and J lost 7 bases, with 17 bases between them. Germline-derived CDR1 and CDR2 are LNHDA and SQIVND (reference sequence). CDR3 amino acids: CASSPTGTTAGYTF. The CDR3 coding sequence is TGTGCCAGTAGTCCAACCGGGACAACGGCTGGCTACACCTTC.

The CDR3 protein is CATTGAGKPQHF. DNA of the CDR3: TGTGCCACGACAGGGGCGGGCAAGCCCCAGCATTTT. The V and J genes are TRBV6-5 and TRBJ1-5; 8 bases match TRBD1. The CDR3 runs 12 residues. CDR1 and CDR2 (germline): MNHEY, SVGAGI. The trim removed 10 bases at V and 8 bases at J, leaving 7 bases unmatched.

The CDR3 nucleotides are TGTGCCAGCAGTTACCAGGGGGCGAGCAATCAGCCCCAGCATTTT. It specifies CASSYQGASNQPQHF. V and J are TRBV6-6 and TRBJ1-5; 8 bases fit TRBD1. J was trimmed by 1 base and V by 2 bases; bases with no gene match: 1. CDR3 length: 15 residues. Germline loops: CDR1 MNHNY, CDR2 SVGAGI (reference sequence).

The gene calls are TRBV5-4 and TRBJ2-1; D is undetermined. Germline V CDR1 and CDR2: SGHNT, YYREEE (reference sequence). The CDR3 is made up of 11 amino acids. Trimming took off 3 bases at V and 5 bases at J, with 3 bases between the two ends. DNA of the CDR3: TGTGCCAGCAGCTGGAACAATGAGCAGTTCTTC. Protein product: CASSWNNEQFF.

The chain is built from TRBV10-2 and TRBJ1-1; D may be TRBD1 (5 bases). Trimming pared 0 bases from V and 4 bases from J, leaving 12 bases between. Germline V CDR1 and CDR2: WSHSY, SAAADI. The CDR3 totals 15 residues. The CDR3 bases are TGCGCCAGCAGTGAGTCGCTCCAGGGTATCACTGAAGCTTTCTTT. Translating it yields CASSESLQGITEAFF.

The table lists this clone with a few counts. The J gene is TRBJ2-2, the V gene TRBV2; maybe TRBD1 (5 bases). Germline V lookup: CDR1 SNHLY, CDR2 FYNNEI. CDR3 length: 15 amino acids. Trimming cost V 5 bases and J 5 bases, with 15 bases left between them. The CDR3 nucleotides read TGTGCCAGCAGTCCTACAGGCCCCGTGACCGGGGAGCTGTTTTTT. It encodes CASSPTGPVTGELFF.

The chain uses TRBV3-1 (or the pseudogene TRBV3-2) and TRBJ1-2; TRBD1 is a possible D gene (6 bases). Trimming cost V 1 base and J 5 bases, with 14 bases left between them. The CDR3 runs 15 residues. Germline lookup yields CDR1 LGHDT and CDR2 YNNKEL (reference sequence). CDR3 in DNA: TGTGCCAGCAGCCAAGTCTCGCAGGGGCCGTATGGCTACACCTTC. Amino acid sequence: CASSQVSQGPYGYTF.

The chain couples TRBV2 to TRBJ1-6, with D tentatively TRBD1 (5 bases). CDR3 length equals 16 residues. Germline loops: CDR1 SNHLY, CDR2 FYNNEI. V lost 4 bases and J 7 bases, leaving 17 bases between the germline ends. The chain's CDR3 is CASSVEWGTSNSPLHF. The CDR3 nucleotides read TGTGCCAGCAGTGTTGAGTGGGGGACGTCGAATTCACCCCTCCACTTT.

The chain has TRBV19 and TRBJ1-3; D is ambiguous. Germline lookup yields CDR1 LNHDA and CDR2 SQIVND (reference sequence). This CDR3 contains 16 residues. V was clipped by 4 bases and J by 4 bases, with 17 bases between them. The CDR3 spells CASSTSGIAAGNTIYF. For the CDR3, the DNA is TGTGCCAGTAGTACCTCCGGGATCGCTGCGGGAAACACCATATATTTT.

The chain employs TRBV7-9 and TRBJ1-2; weak D call: TRBD1 (5 bases). V was pared by 4 bases and J by 8 bases, with 26 bases between. CDR1 is SEHNR, CDR2 FQNEAQ, per germline (reference sequence). This CDR3 is built from 17 residues. The CDR3 DNA follows: TGTGCCAGCAGCTCCAAGACGGCACAGGATCAAAATAAAGGCTACACCTTC. Residues: CASSSKTAQDQNKGYTF.

J is TRBJ1-5 and V is TRBV3-1 (or the pseudogene TRBV3-2); D gene uncertain. Germline CDR1 LGHDT, CDR2 YNNKEL (reference sequence). V shed 4 bases and J shed 4 bases, with 17 bases lying between them. The CDR3 covers 16 residues. The CDR3 DNA sequence: TGTGCCAGCAGCCTCAGCACGGGAAAGGGAAATCAGCCCCAGCATTTT. It is translated as CASSLSTGKGNQPQHF.